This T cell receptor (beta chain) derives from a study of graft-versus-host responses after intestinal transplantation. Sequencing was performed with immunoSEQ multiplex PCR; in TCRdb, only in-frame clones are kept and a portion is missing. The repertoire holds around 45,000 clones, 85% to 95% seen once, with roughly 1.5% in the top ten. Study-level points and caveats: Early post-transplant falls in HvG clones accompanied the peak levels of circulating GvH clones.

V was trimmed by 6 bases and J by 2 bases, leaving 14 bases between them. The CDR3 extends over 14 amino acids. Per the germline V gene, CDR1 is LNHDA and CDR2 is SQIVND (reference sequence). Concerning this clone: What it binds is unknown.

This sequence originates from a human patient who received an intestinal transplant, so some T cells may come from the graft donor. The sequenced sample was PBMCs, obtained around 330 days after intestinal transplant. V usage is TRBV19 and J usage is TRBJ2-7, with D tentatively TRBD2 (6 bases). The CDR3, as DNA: TGTGCCAGTAGGGGACTGGCGGGAACCTACGAGCAGTACTTC. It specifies CASRGLAGTYEQYF.